The entry below describes one TCR beta chain. The data stem from a study of control samples from healthy donors and cancer patients. Sequencing used immunoSEQ multiplex PCR; TCRdb keeps in-frame clones, though not all of them. The sample records about 160,000 clones, 85% to 95% being singletons. The V gene lost 6 bases and the J gene lost 5 bases, with 6 bases spanning the gap. This CDR3 has 11 residues. From germline, CDR1 is MNHEY and CDR2 SVGAGI. V and J are TRBV6-5 and TRBJ2-3; D gene ambiguous. This TCR was recovered from a woman aged 55-69 years in good health. The source material was blood. DNA for the CDR3: TGTGCCAGCAGCTTCAAAGATACGCAGTATTTT. Translating it yields CASSFKDTQYF.